This T cell receptor (beta chain) was recorded in a study of naive and memory T cell subsets. V was clipped by 6 bases and J by 6 bases; unmatched bases: 14. The CDR3 has 16 residues. Per the germline V gene, CDR1 is DFQATT and CDR2 is SNEGSKA (reference sequence). Overnight CMV lysate stimulation of fresh PBMCs defined donor CMV status by CD4+ IFNgamma. Cells stained for CD3, CD4, CD8, CD45RA and CD27 were sorted into four subsets. CD45RA-CD27- cells were effector memory; CD45RA+CD27- cells were EMRA. Two oligonucleotides, mixed equimolar, formed the beta constant-region primer covering TRBC1 and TRBC2. TCRdb called the UMI-ligation and nested PCR reads again in MiXCR, with one record for every CDR3 protein. In the table there are around 5,700 distinct CDR3 sequences, 6% to 8.5% of which are singletons.

The receptor was isolated from a human donor in good health. The V gene is TRBV20-1, the J gene TRBJ2-7, with 13 bases identical to TRBD2. The sample was effector memory CD8+ T cells from blood. Stated subset: effector memory, CD45RA- CD27-. The CDR3 reads CSAASGLAGDSSEQYF. CDR3 DNA sequence: TGCAGTGCCGCAAGCGGACTAGCGGGGGACTCTTCCGAGCAGTACTTC.